The 18 T cell receptor beta chains below come from one sample, sequenced in a study of CD8 T cells in ankylosing spondylitis. One entry per CDR3 protein results from TCRdb running MiXCR on the 5' RACE reads. The sample carries 160,000 or so distinct CDR3 sequences, roughly 10% recorded once. The material sequenced was blood, either unsorted or a sorted T cell fraction (not recorded which). These TCRs come from a female donor with ankylosing spondylitis or in good health (not recorded which).

This clonotype was counted only a few times. The chain is built from TRBV9 and TRBJ2-3, with D hard to call. Germline CDR1 is SGDLS and CDR2 is YYNGEE. Trimming left V 1 base short and J 2 bases short, with 11 bases between. The CDR3 runs 15 residues. The CDR3 here is CASSVYGASTDTQYF. CDR3 DNA sequence: TGTGCCAGCAGCGTATACGGTGCTTCCACAGATACGCAGTATTTT.

This clonotype has at least ten counts. The chain employs TRBV29-1 and TRBJ2-7, with 8 nucleotides matching TRBD1. The germline CDR1 and CDR2 sequences are SQVTM and ANQGSEA. V shed 3 bases, J shed 5 bases, and the junction held 6 bases outside the gene matches. The CDR3 consists of 13 residues. CDR3 in DNA: TGCAGCGTTGAGGGACAGGAGTCGGACGAGCAGTACTTC. This gives the protein CSVEGQESDEQYF.

The chain recombines TRBV11-2 with TRBJ2-1, with a tentative D call TRBD1 (5 bases). Deletions cut 1 base from V and 5 bases from J, with 15 bases between. This CDR3 is 16 amino acids long. Germline V gene sequence: CDR1 SGHAT, CDR2 FQNNGV. The CDR3 bases are TGTGCCAGCAGCTTAGGGGTTATAGGGGTTCACAATGAGCAGTTCTTC. Translation: CASSLGVIGVHNEQFF.

This chain connects TRBV4-1 to TRBJ2-1, with 7 positions matching TRBD1. After removal of 2 bases from V and 9 bases from J, the junction contained 4 bases not matched to a gene. The CDR3 length is 13 residues. Germline CDR1 reads MGHRA; CDR2 reads YSYEKL. The CDR3 bases are TGCGCCAGCAGCCAATTGCCAGGGGGTGAGCAGTTCTTC. Translating it yields CASSQLPGGEQFF.

In its sample, this clonotype was seen a few times. This rearrangement joins TRBV28 to TRBJ1-5, with TRBD1 matching over 8 bases. The CDR3 length is 14 residues. Germline loops: CDR1 MDHEN, CDR2 SYDVKM. The V and J ends lost 2 bases and 7 bases, in that order; junction bases with no gene match: 4. CDR3 sequence: CASSLGGQGQPQHF. The CDR3, as DNA: TGTGCCAGCAGTTTAGGCGGACAGGGACAGCCCCAGCATTTT.

This clonotype was detected only a few times. The V and J genes are TRBV27 and TRBJ1-1, with D uncertain. V lost 10 bases and J 4 bases, leaving 10 bases between the germline ends. The CDR3 totals 11 residues. Germline V lookup: CDR1 MNHEY, CDR2 SMNVEV (reference sequence). CDR3 loop: CATHWGTEAFF. The CDR3 region has the DNA TGTGCCACCCATTGGGGCACTGAAGCTTTCTTT.

This clonotype showed up just a few times. V is TRBV27 and J is TRBJ1-1, with D perhaps matching TRBD1 (5 bases). Trimming pared 1 base from V and 6 bases from J, leaving 9 bases between. The CDR3 is 13 residues long. Germline lookup yields CDR1 MNHEY and CDR2 SMNVEV (reference sequence). The CDR3 DNA sequence: TGTGCCAGCAGTTTATTTGGAGGGGCTGAAGCTTTCTTT. This sequence encodes CASSLFGGAEAFF.

This clonotype was seen many times. This chain connects TRBV5-1 to TRBJ2-1; D remains unclear. CDR3 size: 12 residues. V lost 4 bases to trimming and J lost 6 bases, with 8 bases between them. Germline-derived CDR1 and CDR2 are SGHRS and YFSETQ. The CDR3, as DNA: TGCGCCAGCAGCCACAGCATCAATGAGCAGTTCTTC. Translation: CASSHSINEQFF.

This clonotype has at least ten counts. The rearrangement links TRBV4-3 to TRBJ1-6; D is undetermined. The CDR3 covers 16 residues. Trimming shortened V by 4 bases and J by 1 base, and 11 bases separated the two germline ends. Germline values: CDR1 LGHNA, CDR2 YSLEER. The CDR3 DNA follows: TGCGCCAGCAGCCCCAGGTTCTCTTCCTATAATTCACCCCTCCACTTT. Translation gives CASSPRFSSYNSPLHF.

This clonotype showed up just a few times. This rearrangement joins TRBV4-1 to TRBJ2-7; possible D gene TRBD2, 6 bases. The CDR3 is made up of 15 amino acids. From germline, CDR1 is MGHRA and CDR2 YSYEKL. V lost 4 bases and J 3 bases, leaving 16 bases between the germline ends. The CDR3 sequence is CASSLIGGSNYEQYF. The CDR3 DNA is TGCGCCAGCAGCCTCATCGGGGGAAGCAACTACGAGCAGTACTTC.

This clonotype was seen a few times. The rearrangement uses TRBV6-2 or TRBV6-3 and TRBJ1-2; no definite D call. V lost 1 base and J 8 bases, leaving 17 bases between the germline ends. Germline CDR1 and CDR2: MNHEY and SVGEGT. The CDR3 extends over 15 amino acids. For the CDR3, the DNA is TGTGCCAGCAGTTACTTATTTGCGAGTACTGGGGGCTACACCTTC. Translated, it gives CASSYLFASTGGYTF.

The chain's CDR3 is CASSLAPLEVSYNEQFF. CDR3 in DNA: TGTGCCAGCAGCTTAGCGCCTCTAGAGGTTTCCTACAATGAGCAGTTCTTC. V and J are TRBV7-6 and TRBJ2-1, with unresolved D. With 0 bases removed from V and 1 base from J, the gap between germline ends came to 13 bases. CDR1 is SGHVS and CDR2 is FNYEAQ in the germline V gene. This CDR3 is 17 amino acids long.

This clonotype was counted only a few times. The V gene is TRBV6-2 or TRBV6-3, the J gene TRBJ2-2; 9 positions agree with TRBD1. Losses at the gene ends were 9 bases for V and 3 bases for J; bases not matched to a gene: 14. Germline CDR1 is MNHEY and CDR2 is SVGEGT. The CDR3 spans 17 residues. CDR3 protein: CARGGTGGDRDTGELFF. The DNA of the CDR3 is TGTGCCAGGGGCGGCACAGGGGGCGACCGGGACACCGGGGAGCTGTTTTTT.

This clonotype showed up just a few times. The chain carries TRBV12-3 or TRBV12-4 and TRBJ2-1; 14 nucleotides agree with TRBD2. The ends lost 7 bases at V and 10 bases at J; junction bases unmatched: 12. The CDR3 length is 16 residues. CDR3 sequence: CASKGIRGLAGEEQFF. CDR3 sequence (DNA): TGTGCCAGCAAAGGCATCCGGGGACTAGCGGGAGAGGAGCAGTTCTTC.

The chain combines TRBV11-3 with TRBJ2-5, with unresolved D. The CDR3 spans 13 residues. Between the trimmed V and J ends, which lost 4 bases and 4 bases, there was a span of 10 bases. Germline V gene sequence: CDR1 SGHNT, CDR2 YENEEA. CDR3 in DNA: TGTGCCAGCAGCTATGAGTGGGGAGAGACCCAGTACTTC. This sequence encodes CASSYEWGETQYF.

This clonotype was detected a few times. This chain links TRBV20-1 with TRBJ2-1; D tentatively reads TRBD1 or TRBD2 (5 bases each). This CDR3 region has 15 residues. Germline CDR1 is DFQATT and CDR2 is SNEGSKA (reference sequence). V was clipped by 5 bases and J by 5 bases, with 19 bases between them. CDR3 region: CSASTGTTDDNEQFF. CDR3 nucleotide sequence: TGCAGTGCTTCAACCGGGACCACCGATGACAATGAGCAGTTCTTC.

This clonotype was counted only a few times. Compared with germline, one end of the junction differs, possibly owing to a read error. This chain links TRBV4-3 with TRBJ2-5; 11 bases map to TRBD1. CDR1 and CDR2 (germline): LGHNA, YSLEER. The CDR3 spans 15 residues. CDR3 in DNA: TGCGCCAGCAGCCAAGACGGGACAGGGGGAGATCGTGTGTGCTTC. It codes for CASSQDGTGGDRVCF.

This sequence joins TRBV28 and TRBJ2-7; 11 bases are a match to TRBD2. Germline trimming cut 2 bases from V and 4 bases from J; bases unmatched to any gene: 4. The CDR3 contains 15 residues. The V gene's germline CDR1 is MDHEN and CDR2 SYDVKM. CDR3 DNA sequence: TGTGCCAGCAGTTTAGTGGGACTAGCGGTATACGAGCAGTACTTC. It codes for CASSLVGLAVYEQYF. Full variable domain (remainder filled in from reference TRBV28 and TRBJ2-7): DVKVTQSSRYLVKRTGEKVFLECVQDMDHENMFWYRQDPGLGLRLIYFSYDVKMKEKGDIPEGYSVSREKKERFSLILESASTNQTSMYLCASSLVGLAVYEQYFGPGTRLTVT.